The sequence of this T cell receptor beta chain was determined in a study of naive and memory T cell subsets. A UMI-containing oligonucleotide was joined by 3' ligation to the TCR cDNA template. Cells were not sorted; total RNA input targeted about 1 to 1000 ng. Amplification of ligated cDNA took four PCR rounds with SP2 and nested alpha and beta constant primers. TCRdb passed the 5' RACE reads through MiXCR, listing each CDR3 protein once. The sample has 56,000 or so distinct CDR3 sequences, about 7.1% seen once. The CDR3 has 14 amino acids. Unmatched junction bases numbered 12, after V lost 9 bases and J lost 6 bases. In germline, CDR1 is MDHEN, CDR2 SYDVKM.

The origin of this receptor is a female donor in good health. J is TRBJ2-5 and V is TRBV28; 8 bases match TRBD1. CDR3 loop: CASGGQGSLKTQYF. The CDR3 DNA reads TGTGCCAGTGGCGGACAGGGATCATTAAAGACCCAGTACTTC.